This T cell receptor (beta chain) was profiled in a study of post-analysis software for immune sequencing data (dated by TCRdb to between 2014 and 2017). With regard to the full study: Disease courses on record covered relapsing-remitting, secondary progressive and progressive-relapsing multiple sclerosis, though some patients had no subtype annotation. A subset of samples was prepared in parallel using single-end sample barcoding, then pooled and co-amplified after Illumina adapter ligation. The multiple sclerosis patient repertoires were compared with more than 9 previously published healthy control repertoires from donors aged about 6 to 25 years. General conclusions and limits of the study: The control group was slightly older than the multiple sclerosis patient group. Roughly 5 TRBV segments, including TRBV5-6, TRBV5-1 and TRBV20-1, were significantly more frequent in patients than controls. Significantly lower normalized Chao1 diversity was found in multiple sclerosis patients than in controls, suggesting substantial peripheral T-cell clonal expansion. When samples were clustered directly using the F measure, samples prepared in the same batch co-clustered strongly, which prompted a batch-effect correction.

CDR1 and CDR2 (SGHRS, YFSETQ) derive from the germline V gene. Here V drops 4 bases and J drops 2 bases, and the junction holds 4 bases not matched to any gene. Spanning cysteine to phenylalanine, the CDR3 consists of 14 amino acids. Just the 42-base CDR3 DNA is kept, in frame starting at base 1. Libraries were constructed by PCR. Reads for this sample came from an Illumina HiSeq 2500. To reduce PCR and sequencing biases, unique molecular identifiers were built into the TCR beta cDNA libraries. Approximately 500,000 cDNA molecules were obtained per 1 to 10 million input T cells, so each molecule approximated one T cell. The patient libraries were prepared and sequenced with the same protocol used for the earlier healthy control dataset. Within a given batch, samples were prepared together, multiplexed and sequenced on the same HiSeq lane. The original pipeline was this. Raw barcoded reads were processed with MIGEC, discarding single-read molecular identifier groups before consensus assembly and CDR3 extraction. VDJtools was used for post-analysis of the clonotype tables, and diversity was normalized by down-sampling every dataset to the size of the smallest sample. Repertoire overlap clustering matched CDR3 amino acid but not nucleotide sequences to correct batch-related cross-sample contamination. In-frame beta chains were kept once TCRdb had trimmed the public reads at Q25 with fastp and called clones with MiXCR. CDR3 protein duplicates are merged, each entry listing the most common genes and DNA. The V and J calls and clone size come from TCRdb's table, not from the authors' own analysis. Recorded for this sample are around 500,000 distinct CDR3 sequences; 34% of them occurred a single time. The ten largest clones capture approximately 5.4% of the sample.

To demonstrate the VDJtools post-analysis software, TCR beta repertoires were profiled from the peripheral blood of 10 to 15 young patients with multiple sclerosis. The patients with multiple sclerosis were children and adolescents between roughly 6 and 17 years of age. On this clonotype itself: Its antigen remains undetermined. No much larger clonotype is one base removed from it; base qualities were not supplied.

The chain was built from TRBV5-1 and TRBJ1-1; 8 nucleotides in the junction match TRBD1. This clonotype was obtained from a girl between 2 and 17 years old with multiple sclerosis. Sequencing was done on a sample of blood. The bases are TGCGCCAGCAGCACGGGGACAGGAAACACTGAAGCTTTCTTT. Its amino acids are CASSTGTGNTEAFF.